The clone carrying this T cell receptor beta chain was detected ten times or more. The sample originates from a study of metastatic and nonmetastatic thyroid tumors. On the study more broadly: Comparison of repertoires was carried out across blood and tumor or nodule tissue from malignant and benign thyroid patients.

TCRdb used MiXCR to call clones anew from the PCR reads. The table has 20,000 to 25,000 clones, about a fifth seen once. CDR1 and CDR2 (germline): KGHSH, LQKENI. The length of the CDR3 is 15 residues. Trimming left V 2 bases short and J 4 bases short, with 11 bases between. Patients had received no treatment of any kind before thyroid surgery. The chain combines TRBV18 with TRBJ2-2; a weak D match, TRBD1 (5 bases). Sequencing was done on a sample of blood. This receptor was taken from a female donor with papillary thyroid cancer or a benign thyroid nodule (not recorded which). Some clones in this sample may be carry-over from other donors' samples. The CDR3 here is CASSPRQSSTGELFF. Here the CDR3 DNA reads TGTGCCAGCTCACCAAGACAGTCTAGCACCGGGGAGCTGTTTTTT.